These 22 T cell receptor beta chains were sequenced from one sample in a study of cytomegalovirus exposure and HLA in healthy donors. Researchers ran the PCR with 60 Vbeta and 13 Jbeta primers. TCRdb's table, derived via immunoSEQ multiplex PCR, lists solely in-frame clones and lacks some. Of about 140,000 clones listed, approximately 82% are singletons. Sequencing was carried out using PBMCs. The receptors were gathered from a woman aged 60-70 years in good health and CMV-seropositive.

J is TRBJ2-2 and V is TRBV30, with 10 bases fitting TRBD2. The germline CDR1 and CDR2 sequences are GTSNPN and SVGIG (reference sequence). The trim removed 3 bases at V and 14 bases at J, leaving 9 bases unmatched. There are 13 residues in the CDR3. CDR3 region: CAWSQSSGSGLFF. CDR3 coding DNA: TGTGCCTGGAGCCAGTCTAGCGGGAGTGGACTGTTTTTT.

The gene calls are TRBV27 and TRBJ2-4; no clear D gene. The CDR3 contains 14 residues. The V gene lost 7 bases and the J gene lost 0 bases, with 10 bases spanning the gap. The V gene's germline CDR1 is MNHEY and CDR2 SMNVEV (reference sequence). The DNA of the CDR3 is TGTGCCAGCACTGTCCTTCTAGCCAAAAACATTCAGTACTTC. Its translation: CASTVLLAKNIQYF.

V and J are TRBV27 and TRBJ2-1, with TRBD2 as a possible D gene (6 bases). This CDR3 has 14 residues. Germline V CDR1 and CDR2: MNHEY, SMNVEV (reference sequence). Between the trimmed V and J ends, which lost 2 bases and 1 base, there was a span of 6 bases. CDR3 in amino acids: CASSLAGSYNEQFF. The CDR3 coding sequence is TGTGCCAGCAGTTTAGCGGGATCCTACAATGAGCAGTTCTTC.

The chain joins TRBV6-5 to TRBJ1-2; D uncertain. Germline V gives CDR1 MNHEY, CDR2 SVGAGI. Trimming took off 2 bases at V and 3 bases at J, with 16 bases between the two ends. The CDR3 loop spans 16 amino acids. As DNA, the CDR3 is TGTGCCAGCAGTTACAGAGGAGGGCTCTCGGACTATGGCTACACCTTC. Its protein product is CASSYRGGLSDYGYTF.

J is TRBJ2-7 and V is TRBV10-1; perhaps TRBD2 as D (6 bases). The CDR3 has 13 residues. Germline V gene sequence: CDR1 WNHNN, CDR2 SYGVQD (reference sequence). V was pared by 5 bases and J by 5 bases, with 13 bases between. The DNA of the CDR3 is TGCGCCAGCAGTCAAGCGCGGGGAAACGAGCAGTACTTC. Its protein product is CASSQARGNEQYF.

The rearrangement joins TRBV6-5 to TRBJ2-5; 9 bases are a match to TRBD2. V trimming: 5 bases; J trimming: 5 bases; junction bases outside the gene matches: 9. CDR1 is MNHEY and CDR2 is SVGAGI in the germline V gene. The CDR3 contains 15 residues. The CDR3 protein is CASSPRAGGRETQYF. CDR3 nucleotides: TGTGCCAGCAGTCCTCGGGCGGGAGGGAGGGAGACCCAGTACTTC.

V gene TRBV7-9 combines with J gene TRBJ2-3, with 8 nucleotides matching TRBD1. Germline-derived CDR1 and CDR2 are SEHNR and FQNEAQ (reference sequence). The CDR3 extends over 14 amino acids. The J segment lost 0 bases and the V segment lost 7 bases, leaving 3 bases of the junction unmatched. This CDR3 reads CASMQGASTDTQYF. In DNA, the CDR3 is TGTGCCAGCATGCAGGGGGCCAGCACAGATACGCAGTATTTT.

This chain connects TRBV7-3 to TRBJ2-7; 7 bases line up with TRBD1. After removal of 5 bases from V and 4 bases from J, the junction contained 8 bases not matched to a gene. CDR1 and CDR2 from the germline V gene are SGHTA and FQGTGA. The CDR3 has 14 amino acids. The CDR3 DNA sequence: TGTGCCAGCAGCCACGACAGGGAGAAGTACGAGCAGTACTTC. Its protein product is CASSHDREKYEQYF.

The rearrangement joins TRBV7-2 to TRBJ2-3, with 9 bases aligning to TRBD1. Trimming took 5 bases from V and 5 from J; bases not matched to a gene: 11. From germline, CDR1 is SGHTA and CDR2 FQGNSA. This CDR3 has 16 residues. The CDR3, as DNA: TGTGCCAGCAGCCCCCAACAGGGGGCTCACATAGATACGCAGTATTTT. Translated, it gives CASSPQQGAHIDTQYF.

This chain links TRBV4-1 with TRBJ2-2; D is perhaps TRBD1 (5 bases). The CDR3 spans 16 residues. Trimming removed 3 bases at V and 1 base at J, with 12 bases between. The V gene's germline CDR1 is MGHRA and CDR2 YSYEKL. This CDR3 is CASSQHRLGNTGELFF. The CDR3 nucleotides are TGCGCCAGCAGCCAGCACAGGTTGGGGAACACCGGGGAGCTGTTTTTT.

This chain uses TRBV27 with TRBJ2-7; D not resolved. Germline CDR1 and CDR2: MNHEY and SMNVEV (reference sequence). The CDR3 has 10 residues. Deletions cut 8 bases from V and 2 bases from J, with 4 bases between. The CDR3 DNA sequence: TGTGCCAGCGGCCCCTACGAGCAGTACTTC. This codes for CASGPYEQYF.

CDR3 sequence: CASSRGTGNQPQHF. The DNA of the CDR3 is TGTGCCAGCAGTCGCGGGACAGGGAACCAGCCCCAGCATTTT. V gene TRBV27 combines with J gene TRBJ1-5, with 9 bases lining up with TRBD1. Germline CDR1 is MNHEY and CDR2 is SMNVEV (reference sequence). Trimming took 5 bases from V and 7 from J; bases not matched to a gene: 6. The CDR3 totals 14 residues.

The chain uses TRBV27 and TRBJ1-1; 10 bases fit TRBD1. Germline loops: CDR1 MNHEY, CDR2 SMNVEV (reference sequence). The CDR3 sequence is 13 residues long. V shed 5 bases and J 7 bases; nucleotides not matched to a gene: 4. This CDR3 reads CASSTGTGVEAFF. The CDR3 DNA sequence: TGTGCCAGCAGTACCGGGACAGGGGTTGAAGCTTTCTTT.

There are a few counts of this clone. This chain connects TRBV27 to TRBJ2-2; D not resolved. The CDR3 extends over 12 amino acids. Germline CDR1 reads MNHEY; CDR2 reads SMNVEV (reference sequence). Trimming shortened V by 5 bases and J by 6 bases, and 7 bases separated the two germline ends. The CDR3 DNA reads as TGTGCCAGCAGTCCTTTCTCCGGGGAGCTGTTTTTT. Translated, it gives CASSPFSGELFF.

The CDR3 coding sequence is TGTGCCAGCTCAGTGGGACTAGCGGGAGTATACGAGCAGTACTTC. It translates to CASSVGLAGVYEQYF. The chain uses TRBV18 and TRBJ2-7; TRBD2 agrees at 14 bases. Trimming cost V 5 bases and J 4 bases; bases outside gene matches: 4. CDR1 and CDR2 from the germline V gene are KGHSH and LQKENI. The CDR3 is 15 residues long.

The gene calls are TRBV28 and TRBJ1-2, with a tentative D call TRBD1 (6 bases). CDR1 is MDHEN, CDR2 SYDVKM, per germline. This CDR3 spans 17 amino acids. The ends were cut back, 6 bases at V and 4 bases at J, with 24 bases in the middle. CDR3 loop: CASSGQGGESPLYGYTF. CDR3 coding DNA: TGTGCCAGCAGCGGCCAAGGGGGTGAGTCCCCTCTCTATGGCTACACCTTC.

The rearrangement joins TRBV5-1 to TRBJ1-2, with D possibly being TRBD1 (5 bases). Germline CDR1 and CDR2: SGHRS and YFSETQ. V lost 4 bases to trimming and J lost 1 base, with 8 bases between them. This CDR3 contains 13 residues. CDR3 sequence reads: CASSPQGNYGYTF. The DNA for the CDR3 is TGCGCCAGCAGCCCCCAGGGTAACTATGGCTACACCTTC. The full variable domain, its missing parts supplied by reference TRBV5-1 and TRBJ1-2, is KAGVTQTPRYLIKTRGQQVTLSCSPISGHRSVSWYQQTPGQGLQFLFEYFSETQRNKGNFPGRFSGRQFSNSRSEMNVSTLELGDSALYLCASSPQGNYGYTFGSGTRLTVV.

This rearrangement joins TRBV28 to TRBJ2-7, with TRBD2 as a possible D gene (5 bases). The germline V and J ends were trimmed by 3 bases and 4 bases, with 16 bases remaining between them. The CDR3 covers 15 residues. Per the germline V gene, CDR1 is MDHEN and CDR2 is SYDVKM. The CDR3 here is CASSFGVGDGYEQYF. The CDR3 bases are TGTGCCAGCAGTTTCGGGGTCGGAGACGGATACGAGCAGTACTTC.

This chain uses TRBV7-3 with TRBJ2-1; TRBD2 matches at 8 bases. The germline V gene has CDR1 SGHTA and CDR2 FQGTGA. The length of the CDR3 is 16 residues. V was pared by 1 base and J by 6 bases, with 8 bases of the junction left unmatched. CDR3 sequence: CASSLKSGRGVNEQFF. The CDR3 nucleotides are TGTGCCAGCAGCTTAAAGTCCGGGAGGGGGGTCAATGAGCAGTTCTTC.

The chain carries TRBV13 and TRBJ1-2, with 9 bases fitting TRBD1. J gave up 4 bases and V 5 bases, and 11 bases lay outside the gene matches. Germline lookup yields CDR1 PRHDT and CDR2 FYEKMQ (reference sequence). The CDR3 has 16 residues. CDR3 in amino acids: CASSLGNRGRGYGYTF. The CDR3 nucleotides read TGTGCCAGCAGCCTTGGGAACAGGGGGCGCGGCTATGGCTACACCTTC.

In this sample, this clone turned up once. The V call is TRBV7-3, the J call TRBJ2-5; 7 bases are shared with TRBD1. This CDR3 is 14 amino acids long. Germline V lookup: CDR1 SGHTA, CDR2 FQGTGA. V lost 1 base and J lost 3; bases outside the gene matches: 2. The CDR3 loop reads CASSLMGQKETQYF. In DNA, the CDR3 is TGTGCCAGCAGCTTAATGGGACAGAAAGAGACCCAGTACTTC.

The rearrangement uses TRBV5-4 and TRBJ2-3; D possibly corresponds to TRBD2 (6 bases). CDR1 is SGHNT and CDR2 is YYREEE in the germline V gene (reference sequence). V lost 4 bases to trimming and J lost 2 bases, with 14 bases between them. The CDR3 length is 15 residues. The DNA for the CDR3 is TGTGCCAGCAGCCTTCGGGGGTCAGCCACAGATACGCAGTATTTT. Residues: CASSLRGSATDTQYF.